This entry describes one T cell receptor beta chain. Its antigen is still unknown. This entry belongs to a study of cytotoxic CD8 clonotypes in ibrutinib-treated CLL. General study points: Pretreatment clonality was elevated relative to age-matched healthy donors and paralleled circulating CD8+ T-cell counts.

Losses at the gene ends were 6 bases for V and 2 bases for J; bases not matched to a gene: 5. Germline V lookup: CDR1 SGHVS, CDR2 FNYEAQ. The CDR3 runs to 15 residues. Only in-frame clones appear in the TCRdb table, and some are missing; sequencing was by immunoSEQ multiplex PCR. Counted here are 100,000 to 150,000 clones, 70% to 90% occurring once; the ten biggest clones make up under 2.5%. The V gene is TRBV7-6, the J gene TRBJ2-3; TRBD2 aligns across 10 bases. The material was PBMCs, obtained after 24 months of ibrutinib treatment. The sequence was collected from a human donor with chronic lymphocytic leukemia. The CDR3 DNA is TGTGCCAGCAGTAGGACTAGCGGTTACACAGATACGCAGTATTTT. Translation: CASSRTSGYTDTQYF.